The clone carrying this T cell receptor beta chain was observed a few times. Its cognate antigen is unknown. The V end was cut by 7 bases, the J end by 5 bases, with 14 bases between. The germline CDR1 and CDR2 sequences are SQVTM and ANQGSEA. The CDR3 is 12 amino acids. This specimen comes from a study of cytomegalovirus exposure and HLA in healthy donors. Looking at the study overall: Early on, a data release was issued that held 65 million to 100 million unique TCRs from HLA-typed donors.

Findings and limits, study-wide: TCR beta V segments were, for the most part, productive about 87% or about 30% of the time in an earlier analysis. Immune exposure data for these donors was limited to CMV serostatus.

Primers: 60 Vbeta forward and 13 Jbeta reverse. The protocol was immunoSEQ multiplex PCR, while the TCRdb copy is restricted to in-frame clones and leaves out a portion. Among 200,000 or so clones, less than 90% were seen once, and the ten largest hold around 0.24%. The TCR was taken from a boy younger than 18 in good health and CMV-seronegative. J is TRBJ1-1 and V is TRBV29-1; D is perhaps TRBD1 (6 bases). Sample: PBMCs. The DNA of the CDR3 is TGCAGCGCAAAAGGGGGGGTTACTGAAGCTTTCTTT. Its protein is CSAKGGVTEAFF.